Each of the 8 T cell receptor beta chains below was sequenced from the same sample in a study of cytomegalovirus exposure and HLA in healthy donors. Assay used: immunoSEQ multiplex PCR; TCRdb lists only in-frame clones, some missing. Here the sample spans roughly 130,000 clones, about nine tenths being singletons. Material for sequencing was PBMCs. These receptors came from a man aged 25-45 years in good health and CMV-seronegative.

The chain uses TRBV11-3 and TRBJ2-1; perhaps TRBD2 as D (6 bases). The germline V gene encodes CDR1 SGHNT and CDR2 YENEEA. The CDR3 has 12 residues. The V end was cut by 3 bases, the J end by 9 bases, with 9 bases between. CDR3 sequence (DNA): TGTGCCAGCAGCTTGAGGGGAGGTGAGCAGTTCTTC. This encodes CASSLRGGEQFF.

The chain recombines TRBV7-9 with TRBJ2-3; 13 positions match TRBD2. Unmatched junction bases numbered 5, after V lost 3 bases and J lost 2 bases. Looked up from germline, CDR1 is SEHNR and CDR2 is FQNEAQ (reference sequence). CDR3 length: 17 residues. The DNA for the CDR3 is TGTGCCAGCAGCTTGGGGACTAGCGGGGCAGTCACAGATACGCAGTATTTT. Its translation is CASSLGTSGAVTDTQYF.

The V call is TRBV12-5, the J call TRBJ1-2, with 7 bases that match TRBD1. In germline, CDR1 is LGHNT, CDR2 FRNRAP. There are 15 residues in the CDR3. Trimming at V came to 1 base and at J to 6 bases, leaving 8 bases not matched to a gene. The CDR3 bases are TGTGCTAGTGGTTTGGGGGACAGCCGAAGCCATGGCTACACCTTC. As protein: CASGLGDSRSHGYTF.

This chain joins TRBV5-6 and TRBJ1-2; weak D call: TRBD1 (5 bases). Per the germline V gene, CDR1 is SGHDT and CDR2 is YYEEEE. The CDR3 has 11 residues. The germline V and J ends were trimmed by 2 bases and 8 bases, with 7 bases remaining between them. The CDR3 spells CASSLGEGYTF. CDR3 nucleotides: TGTGCCAGCAGCTTAGGGGAAGGCTACACCTTC.

The CDR3 region has the DNA TGCAGCGTTGAACTCTCTGGGGCCAACGTCCTGACTTTC. As protein: CSVELSGANVLTF. This chain joins TRBV29-1 and TRBJ2-6; D unclear. Trimming shortened V by 2 bases and J by 0 bases, and 2 bases separated the two germline ends. Germline V CDR1 and CDR2: SQVTM, ANQGSEA. CDR3 length: 13 amino acids.

The chain uses TRBV7-2 and TRBJ1-5, with TRBD1 identical over 7 bases. Germline loops: CDR1 SGHTA, CDR2 FQGNSA. The junction had 3 bases not matched to a gene; V was cut back by 4 bases and J by 0 bases. This CDR3 has 15 amino acids. The CDR3 DNA reads TGTGCCAGCAGCTCACAGGGGCATAGCAATCAGCCCCAGCATTTT. Its translation: CASSSQGHSNQPQHF.

The chain carries TRBV14 and TRBJ2-7, with D hard to call. From germline, CDR1 is SGHDN and CDR2 FVKESK. CDR3 length equals 11 residues. V was cut by 4 bases and J by 5 bases, with 6 bases left in between. In DNA, the CDR3 is TGTGCCAGCAGCCTCTCTCACGAGCAGTACTTC. Its translation: CASSLSHEQYF.

V and J are TRBV6-5 and TRBJ2-2, with 7 bases aligning to TRBD2. This CDR3 contains 15 residues. In germline, CDR1 is MNHEY, CDR2 SVGAGI. The ends lost 5 bases at V and 7 bases at J; junction bases unmatched: 10. The CDR3 nucleotides are TGTGCCAGCAGTCCCCCGGGGGGAGCGAACGGGGAGCTGTTTTTT. Its protein product is CASSPPGGANGELFF.